These 20 T cell receptor beta chains were sequenced from one sample in a study of beta chain features in type 1 diabetes. The authors reverse transcribed all of the isolated RNA, so sequencing captured expressed TCRB transcripts. Some clones are missing from TCRdb's copy, which holds only in-frame ones; the method was immunoSEQ multiplex PCR. Of fewer than 650,000 clones listed, 15% to 19% are singletons. Material: naive CD4+ T cells from blood. The receptors originated from a man in his late teens or twenties in good health.

The chain employs TRBV6-5 and TRBJ2-7; 9 nucleotides align to TRBD1. Germline loops: CDR1 MNHEY, CDR2 SVGAGI. The CDR3 sequence is 14 residues long. J lost 5 bases, V lost 0 bases, and 2 bases had no gene match. In DNA form, the CDR3 reads TGTGCCAGCAGTTACTCACAGGGGGCCAACGAGCAGTACTTC. This encodes CASSYSQGANEQYF.

There are a few counts of this clone. The V gene is TRBV11-2, the J gene TRBJ1-2; 7 bases align to TRBD1. The CDR3 runs 15 residues. Trimming cost V 0 bases and J 4 bases; bases outside gene matches: 5. Germline loops: CDR1 SGHAT, CDR2 FQNNGV. Here the CDR3 DNA reads TGTGCCAGCAGCTTAGAGGCGGGACAGCCCTATGGCTACACCTTC. Its protein product is CASSLEAGQPYGYTF.

The chain carries TRBV7-8 and TRBJ1-5, with D perhaps matching TRBD1 (5 bases). The CDR3 has 15 amino acids. Trimming took off 0 bases at V and 11 bases at J, with 17 bases between the two ends. Germline V lookup: CDR1 SGHVS, CDR2 FQNEAQ. Written as DNA, the CDR3 is TGTGCCAGCAGCTTAGCCGGCAGGGCCGTTAGTTCCCAGCATTTT. Translating it yields CASSLAGRAVSSQHF.

As regards this clone: In the same sample, other DNA sequences code for this CDR3. The chain is built from TRBV9 and TRBJ1-1; D gene uncertain. Germline V gives CDR1 SGDLS, CDR2 YYNGEE. This CDR3 spans 14 amino acids. Between the trimmed V and J ends, which lost 0 bases and 0 bases, there was a span of 6 bases. Here the CDR3 reads CASSVGQLNTEAFF. CDR3 sequence (DNA): TGTGCCAGCAGCGTAGGCCAGCTGAACACTGAAGCTTTCTTT.

This clone was seen only a few times. The chain links TRBV7-9 to TRBJ1-5; TRBD1 is a possible D gene (5 bases). The V gene lost 0 bases and the J gene lost 6 bases, with 15 bases spanning the gap. This CDR3 contains 16 residues. The V gene's germline CDR1 is SEHNR and CDR2 FQNEAQ (reference sequence). CDR3: CASSLADTARGQPQHF. CDR3 bases: TGTGCCAGCAGCTTAGCGGACACGGCTAGGGGTCAGCCCCAGCATTTT. The whole variable domain, remainder taken from reference TRBV7-9 and TRBJ1-5, is DTGVSQNPRHKITKRGQNVTFRCDPISEHNRLYWYRQTLGQGPEFLTYFQNEAQLEKSRLLSDRFSAERPKGSFSTLEIQRTEQGDSAMYLCASSLADTARGQPQHFGDGTRLSIL.

This clone was detected only a few times. The chain employs TRBV9 and TRBJ2-2; TRBD1 aligns across 9 bases. This CDR3 has 16 amino acids. The germline V gene has CDR1 SGDLS and CDR2 YYNGEE. V was clipped by 4 bases and J by 8 bases; unmatched bases: 12. The CDR3 DNA follows: TGTGCCAGCAGCCCGACGACACAGGGGGCCAAGGGGGAGCTGTTTTTT. It translates to CASSPTTQGAKGELFF.

With respect to this clone: This specimen includes other DNA sequences encoding the same CDR3. V usage is TRBV5-1 and J usage is TRBJ2-3, with D unresolved. This CDR3 comprises 14 residues. Germline V gene sequence: CDR1 SGHRS, CDR2 YFSETQ. V was cut by 0 bases and J by 2 bases, with 7 bases left in between. The CDR3 reads CASSLGVVTDTQYF. CDR3 sequence (DNA): TGCGCCAGCAGCTTGGGGGTGGTCACAGATACGCAGTATTTT.

This chain connects TRBV5-1 to TRBJ2-7; D call uncertain. The germline V gene has CDR1 SGHRS and CDR2 YFSETQ. The CDR3 loop spans 12 amino acids. V shed 4 bases and J shed 0 bases, with 5 bases lying between them. The CDR3 DNA follows: TGCGCCAGCAGCCCTAACTCCTACGAGCAGTACTTC. Protein product: CASSPNSYEQYF.

This clone was counted between two and nine times. CDR3 DNA sequence: TGCAGCGTTGAAGATCTCGGGACAGGGAGCACTGAAGCTTTCTTT. It encodes CSVEDLGTGSTEAFF. V usage is TRBV29-1 and J usage is TRBJ1-1; 9 positions match TRBD1. Germline V gene data show CDR1 as SQVTM and CDR2 as ANQGSEA. CDR3 length: 15 amino acids. Losses at the gene ends were 0 bases for V and 4 bases for J; bases not matched to a gene: 6.

This chain uses TRBV27 with TRBJ1-5; TRBD1 might be the D (6 bases). The germline CDR1 and CDR2 sequences are MNHEY and SMNVEV (reference sequence). This CDR3 is built from 15 residues. V was cut by 5 bases and J by 5 bases, with 16 bases left in between. This chain's CDR3 is CASSGIRGAHQPQHF. CDR3 DNA sequence: TGTGCCAGCAGTGGCATCAGGGGAGCCCATCAGCCCCAGCATTTT.

This clone has more than one count but fewer than ten. The rearrangement joins TRBV25-1 to TRBJ1-4, with 7 positions matching TRBD1. The CDR3 covers 14 residues. CDR1 is MGHDK and CDR2 is SYGVNS in the germline V gene. The ends lost 6 bases at V and 7 bases at J; junction bases unmatched: 8. The CDR3 sequence: CASRQTGRGEKLFF. The CDR3 DNA is TGTGCCAGCAGACAGACAGGGCGAGGTGAAAAACTGTTTTTT.

This clone occurred a few times. V usage is TRBV27 and J usage is TRBJ2-2; D uncertain. Germline V gene data show CDR1 as MNHEY and CDR2 as SMNVEV (reference sequence). With 6 bases removed from V and 2 bases from J, the gap between germline ends came to 13 bases. The CDR3 runs to 15 residues. The CDR3 DNA reads as TGTGCCAGCAGAACTACCAACCGAAACACCGGGGAGCTGTTTTTT. This sequence encodes CASRTTNRNTGELFF.

This clone was picked up a small number of times. The J gene is TRBJ2-1, the V gene TRBV7-8; D is perhaps TRBD2 (5 bases). Germline values: CDR1 SGHVS, CDR2 FQNEAQ. Trimming shortened V by 8 bases and J by 6 bases, and 11 bases separated the two germline ends. This CDR3 region has 12 residues. CDR3 DNA sequence: TGTGCCAGCGAGCGGAATTTCAATGAGCAGTTCTTC. Protein product: CASERNFNEQFF.

This clone turned up a few times. The gene calls are TRBV6-4 and TRBJ1-2; 10 bases align to TRBD1. Germline CDR1 reads MRHNA; CDR2 reads SNTAGT. The CDR3 contains 15 residues. Trimming at V came to 5 bases and at J to 4 bases, leaving 7 bases not matched to a gene. CDR3 coding DNA: TGTGCCAGCAGTCCTTCGGACAGGGGGGCCTATGGCTACACCTTC. The encoded protein is CASSPSDRGAYGYTF.

The chain is built from TRBV5-4 and TRBJ2-1; D is ambiguous. The V gene lost 0 bases and the J gene lost 8 bases, with 9 bases spanning the gap. The CDR3 contains 13 residues. CDR1 SGHNT and CDR2 YYREEE come from the germline V gene (reference sequence). The CDR3 region has the DNA TGTGCCAGCAGCTTGGACCCCGGTCATGAGCAGTTCTTC. This translates into CASSLDPGHEQFF.

This clone appeared a few times. The chain uses TRBV9 and TRBJ1-1; D gene ambiguous. Trimming took off 7 bases at V and 4 bases at J, with 8 bases between the two ends. Germline V lookup: CDR1 SGDLS, CDR2 YYNGEE. This CDR3 region has 11 residues. The CDR3 loop is CASASGTEAFF. The CDR3 nucleotides read TGTGCCAGCGCCTCAGGCACTGAAGCTTTCTTT.

This sequence joins TRBV10-3 and TRBJ1-1, with D possibly being TRBD1 (6 bases). CDR3 length equals 15 residues. V gave up 2 bases and J gave up 3 bases, with 13 bases separating them. From germline, CDR1 is ENHRY and CDR2 SYGVKD. CDR3 amino acids: CAISEPTGRDTEAFF. Written as DNA, the CDR3 is TGTGCCATCAGTGAGCCGACAGGCAGGGACACTGAAGCTTTCTTT.

This clone was seen only a few times. The chain has TRBV11-3 and TRBJ2-2; 9 bases fit TRBD2. Trimming at V came to 4 bases and at J to 4 bases, leaving 10 bases not matched to a gene. Germline CDR1 reads SGHNT; CDR2 reads YENEEA. The CDR3 is 17 amino acids. This CDR3 is CASSSPLFSGSTGELFF. The CDR3, as DNA: TGTGCCAGCAGCTCCCCCTTGTTTAGCGGGAGCACCGGGGAGCTGTTTTTT.

With respect to this clone: This likely comes from a read error, as the CDR3 has no conserved phenylalanine or tryptophan at its end. Because the CDR3's place on the DNA is in doubt, the DNA is left out and the CDR3 is given as listed by TCRdb. The gene calls are TRBV6-5 and TRBJ2-7; the listed D gene, TRBD1, was not tested against the DNA. Germline V gene lookup returns CDR1 MNHEY and CDR2 SVGAGI. The CDR3 length equals 10 residues, ends included. The CDR3 here is CASRYGTGPP.

The chain combines TRBV11-2 with TRBJ2-3, with a possible D match to TRBD2 (6 bases). The CDR3 runs to 16 residues. The germline V gene encodes CDR1 SGHAT and CDR2 FQNNGV. Trimming shortened V by 10 bases and J by 3 bases, and 23 bases separated the two germline ends. The CDR3 nucleotides read TGTGCCACCCTCCGCCGACGGGAGTCAAGTACAGATACGCAGTATTTT. Its protein product is CATLRRRESSTDTQYF.